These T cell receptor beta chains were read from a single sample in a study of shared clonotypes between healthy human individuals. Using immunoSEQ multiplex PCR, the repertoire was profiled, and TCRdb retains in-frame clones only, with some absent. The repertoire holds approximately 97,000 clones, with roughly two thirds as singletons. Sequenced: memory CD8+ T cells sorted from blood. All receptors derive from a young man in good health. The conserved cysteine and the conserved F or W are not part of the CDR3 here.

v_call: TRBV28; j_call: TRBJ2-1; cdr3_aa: ASSLTGSYNEQF
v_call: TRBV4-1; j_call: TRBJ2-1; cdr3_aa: ASSQENDNEQF
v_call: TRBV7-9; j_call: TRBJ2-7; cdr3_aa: ASSFPDGIYEQY
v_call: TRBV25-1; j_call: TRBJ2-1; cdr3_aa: ASSESKGLEYNEQF
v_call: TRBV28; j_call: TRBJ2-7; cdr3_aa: ASSLLAASGNEQY
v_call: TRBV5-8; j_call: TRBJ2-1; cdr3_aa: ASSLMPGFPYNEQF
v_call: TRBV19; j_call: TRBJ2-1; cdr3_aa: ASSMGRAYNEQF
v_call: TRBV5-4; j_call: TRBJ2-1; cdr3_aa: ASSQDLRGVWYNEQF
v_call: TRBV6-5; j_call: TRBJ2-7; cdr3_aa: ASSYRDTYEQY
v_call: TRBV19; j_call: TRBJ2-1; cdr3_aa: ASCLGPGGLTEQF
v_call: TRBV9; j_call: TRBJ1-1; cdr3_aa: ASSGRWNTEAF
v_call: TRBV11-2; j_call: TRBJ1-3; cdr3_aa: ASSLVGLESSGNTIY
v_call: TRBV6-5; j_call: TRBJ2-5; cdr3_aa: ASSYGGGETQY
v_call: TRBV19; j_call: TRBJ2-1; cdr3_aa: ASSTGRASGSYNEQF
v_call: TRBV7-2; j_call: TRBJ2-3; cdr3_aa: ASSNKQGDTQY
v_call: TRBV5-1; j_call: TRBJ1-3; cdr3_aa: ASSLWTVRPSGNTIY
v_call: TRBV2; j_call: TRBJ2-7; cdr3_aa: ASSEGYYYEQY
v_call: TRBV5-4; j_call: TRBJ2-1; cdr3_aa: ASSLGHPVSSYNEQF
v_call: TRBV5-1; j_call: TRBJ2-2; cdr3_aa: ASSLSGSGNGELF
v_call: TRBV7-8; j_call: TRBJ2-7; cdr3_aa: ASSRIDRDEQY
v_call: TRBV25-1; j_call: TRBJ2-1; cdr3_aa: ASSDNNEQF
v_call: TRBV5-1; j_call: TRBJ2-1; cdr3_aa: ASSSKAGTTAYNEQF
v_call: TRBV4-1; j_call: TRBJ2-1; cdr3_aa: ASSQAGRVDEQF
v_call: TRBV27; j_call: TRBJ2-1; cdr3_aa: ASSPWGRDNEQF
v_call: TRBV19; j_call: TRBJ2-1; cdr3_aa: ASTQGLNEQF
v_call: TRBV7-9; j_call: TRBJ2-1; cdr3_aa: ASSLEEEQF
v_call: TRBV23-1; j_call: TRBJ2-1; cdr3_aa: ASSQSGNEQF
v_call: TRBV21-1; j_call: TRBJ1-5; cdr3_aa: ASRHSGLGPQH
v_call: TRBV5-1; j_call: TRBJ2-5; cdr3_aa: ASSLEQETQY
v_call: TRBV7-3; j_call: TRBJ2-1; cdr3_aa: ASSVTSYNEQF
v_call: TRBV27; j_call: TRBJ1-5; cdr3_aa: ASSQTGQPQH
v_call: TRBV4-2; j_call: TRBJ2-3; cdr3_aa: ASSPAPSGADTQY
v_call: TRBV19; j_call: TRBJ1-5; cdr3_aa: ASRPQRNQPQH
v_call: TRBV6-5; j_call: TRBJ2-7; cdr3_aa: ASSATSGSSYEQY
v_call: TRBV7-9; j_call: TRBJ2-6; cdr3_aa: ASSYRANVLT
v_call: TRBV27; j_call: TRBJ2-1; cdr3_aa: ATSADMAYNEQF
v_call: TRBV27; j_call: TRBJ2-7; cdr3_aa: ASSSSGRTPYEQY
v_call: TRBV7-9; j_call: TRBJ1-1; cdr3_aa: ASSPQGESAF
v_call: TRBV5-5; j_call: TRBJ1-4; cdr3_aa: ASSFASNEKLF
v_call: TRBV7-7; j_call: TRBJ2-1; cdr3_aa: ASSPTVRLDYNEQF
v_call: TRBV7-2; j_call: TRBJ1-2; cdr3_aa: ASSWTGADYGYT
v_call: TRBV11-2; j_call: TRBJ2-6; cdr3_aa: ASSSHGANVLT
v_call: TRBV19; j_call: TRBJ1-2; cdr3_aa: ASMNNRGSGYGYT
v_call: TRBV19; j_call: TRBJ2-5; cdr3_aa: ASSIARGGETQY
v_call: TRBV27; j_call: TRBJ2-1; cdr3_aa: ASSLQSMGNEQF